Sequencing of this TCR beta chain was carried out in a study of cytomegalovirus exposure and HLA in healthy donors (dated by TCRdb to between 2016 and 2019). General notes on the study: In an earlier analysis of about 560 of the donors, 250 to 350 Gb of sequence data and some 100 million unique TCR beta sequences from about 179 million T cells were reported. Donor age, sex, ethnicity and CMV serostatus were compiled alongside the repertoire data. A separate validation cohort of 100 to 150 different subjects was used in addition to the 666-subject first cohort. Genome-wide SNP genotypes for about 65% of the roughly 700 donors were used in a later genetic analysis, which treated that subset as a discovery cohort. Both class I and class II loci were covered by HLA typing, at four-digit resolution. The study aimed to test whether cataloging public T cell receptors could reveal signatures of past pathogen exposure. An early release covering roughly 640 HLA-typed donors comprised 250 to 350 gigabases of sequencing data and around 86 million unique TCR sequences. Typing coverage differed by locus: A, B, C, DRB1 and DQB1 were typed in roughly 620-630 donors, DQA1 in 500 to 550, DPA1 in approximately 610, and DPB1 in just under 490. To decide whether each TCR beta V gene segment behaved as functional or pseudogenic, an earlier analysis of nearly 600 of the donors relied on high-throughput TCR beta sequencing. Every repertoire in the discovery cohort had been generated on one and the same sequencing platform. Of the roughly 390 genotyped donors, 75% to 85% were placed in the genetic ancestry cluster associated with self-reported Caucasian donors. A later analysis re-analyzed previously published TCR beta repertoires from about 600 donors and added high-resolution HLA genotyping to study TCR occurrence patterns. Among roughly 400 genotyped donors of the cohort, an average of approximately 240,000 unique TCR beta nucleotide sequences was sequenced per donor, of which about 18% were non-productive. To predict cytomegalovirus infection status, the study brought together high-throughput TCR immunosequencing, statistical association of individual TCRs with disease status, and machine learning. Four to six DR-DQ haplotypes were handled as single units for association and clustering, since linkage in the cohort was strong. The T cell repertoires of several hundred subjects were profiled by immunosequencing and related to cytomegalovirus serostatus. In the later analysis, no new phenotypic data were used to find candidate immune exposures; instead, reliance was placed on TCR beta sequences and their occurrence across donors. The study at large found these results: In vitro tests confirmed that a few of the cytomegalovirus-associated TCR beta chains recognize cytomegalovirus antigens. In a later genetic analysis, a missense DCLRE1C variant was associated with V-gene and J-gene trimming of TCR beta chains, and the association was replicated in an independent cohort. The authors suggested that the approach could potentially be extended to other disease states and immunological phenotypes. Some IMGT-functional V segments, including TRBV6-2 and TRBV6-3, could not be told apart with the 87-base-pair reads, so those segments were excluded. This cohort had only TCR beta chains sequenced, and the lack of alpha or paired-chain data limited which features could be detected. Strong co-occurrence of HLA alleles, especially DR and DQ, made assigning TCR associations to individual alleles difficult. A later analysis found that HLA-associated TCR beta chains were more clonally expanded and had lower generation probabilities than equally common non-associated chains. For the cohort, immune exposure information was limited to CMV serostatus. The earlier analysis of about 600 of the donors excluded roughly 17 rarely observed V segments, including chromosome 9 orphons, because counts were too low. In a later analysis, most CMV-associated TCR beta chains were found to appear HLA-restricted, with HLA associations seemingly driven largely by CMV exposure. In both the original and validation cohorts, the classifier was reported to diagnose cytomegalovirus status with high specificity and sensitivity. According to a later analysis, TCR association rates differed among HLA loci, with DRB1 alleles showing the most associated TCRs and HLA-C alleles showing the fewest. Correlated functional status among segregating V segments might be attributable to linkage disequilibrium, but an unknown experimental factor could not be ruled out. In a later genetic analysis, fewer N-insertions in productive TCRs were reported among donors in an Asian-associated ancestry cluster than the roughly 670-donor mean. In an earlier analysis of about 550 of the donors, most TCR beta V segments were observed in productive rearrangements about 87% or about 30% of the time, broadly matching IMGT annotations. Because HLA typing was unavailable for some donors at each locus, only the typed subset was used in association tests. A further reported finding was that TCR beta sequences accurately predicted the HLA-A and HLA-B alleles for most subjects in the first cohort. At a false discovery rate of 0.05, a later analysis linked 16,000 or so TCR beta sequences to specific HLA alleles. The study gave a list of about 160 TCR beta chains associated with cytomegalovirus. A cluster of highly shared sequence variants was judged likely to be a technical artifact of the sequencing pipeline. Roughly uniform sequencing depth across donors was assumed in presence/absence analyses, although this assumption may not hold. While some public TCRs were present in many individuals, most TCR sequences turned up only very rarely across donors. A later analysis reported that several top co-occurrence clusters appeared linked to parvovirus B19, influenza, CMV and Epstein-Barr virus.

The CDR3 has 14 amino acids, counting the end cysteine and phenylalanine. Solely the CDR3 DNA is kept, with 42 bases framed from the first base. According to the germline V gene, CDR1 reads WSHSY and CDR2 reads SAAADI. V is clipped by 3 bases and J by 0 bases, and the sequence between their germline boundaries is 8 bases long. Library creation used the immunoSEQ multiplex PCR assay. The multiplex PCR relied on a mix of 60 forward primers for TCR Vbeta segments and 13 reverse primers for TCR Jbeta segments. A multiplex PCR assay on genomic DNA amplified the CDR3 region of rearranged TCR beta genes. The Illumina HiSeq System was used to sequence the amplified TCR beta libraries as 87-base-pair reads. Regarding the original processing steps: In a later analysis, tens of millions of unique TCR beta chains were counted across the 650 to 700 repertoires, and approximately 11 million of these chains were shared by at least two donors. Raw reads were error-corrected and collapsed into unique sequences with a nearest-neighbor algorithm that merged closely related sequences to remove PCR and sequencing errors. To assign V, D and J gene segments, CDR3 sequences were aligned to IMGT reference sequences. For a sequence to be retained, a match of at least six nucleotides to both a V gene segment and a J gene segment was required. A rearrangement counted as productive if the CDR3 had no stop codons and remained in frame with V and J, and every other rearrangement counted as non-productive. Following IMGT convention, CDR3 was defined as the stretch from the second conserved V-encoded cysteine to the conserved J-encoded phenylalanine. The earlier analysis of 500 to 600 of the donors excluded sequences that lacked an unambiguous match to a single V gene segment. In an earlier analysis of 587 of the donors, a V segment was called functional when productive rearrangements were above 56.7%, and segregating when the standard deviation between donors exceeded 5%. To diagnose cytomegalovirus status from the catalog of TCR beta chain sequences, a statistical classification framework was built. In a later analysis, V and J genes were assigned by comparing TCR nucleotide sequences against IMGT/GENE-DB human TR gene sequences. A later analysis assigned CDR3 sequences and most-parsimonious VDJ recombination scenarios with the TCRdist pipeline. A later analysis defined each TCR beta chain by its CDR3 amino acid sequence plus V-gene family, and excluded reads lacking a unique V-gene family. To address suspected cross-contamination and a sequencing artifact, a later analysis removed several hundred highly shared, low-generation-probability nucleotide sequences. A later analysis calculated a clonal expansion index for each public chain from normalized within-repertoire ranks of inferred template counts. In a later analysis, generation probabilities were computed with a VDJ recombination model fitted to out-of-frame rearrangements, and the resulting probabilities were checked against IGoR. In a later analysis, hypergeometric tests were used to score TCR-TCR, TCR-HLA and TCR-CMV co-occurrence, with a repertoire-size bias correction applied to TCR pairs. False discovery rates were estimated in a later analysis by permuting HLA or CMV assignments 20 times. In a later analysis, co-occurring TCRs were grouped with DBSCAN, and TCRdist sequence similarity was added when clustering was performed within HLA-allele-positive subsets. Co-occurrence clustering excluded repertoires with fewer than 30,000 or more than 120,000 public chains, plus five with anomalous nucleotide sharing. Here the immuneACCESS table is served through TCRdb, limited to in-frame sequences with V and J called. Missing clones are a known gap in these copies; in checked studies unresolved V genes cover under half, and the rest lacks a known reason. V and J calls and clone size come straight from that table; D and trimming were deduced from the DNA. For this sample the table gives 120,000 or so clones, of which 55% to 75% were detected only once. The ten largest clones take up 3% to 4.5% of the sample.

Comment on this clone: The antigen it binds to is not known. Base quality data are lacking; no much larger clone is found one base away.

The cohort comprised hundreds of healthy bone marrow donors. At the time of sampling, all cohort members were nominally healthy, though unrecorded immune exposures were likely present. The donor was CMV seronegative and belonged to the group of 352 seronegative cohort members. Each donor provided a peripheral blood sample, and peripheral blood mononuclear cells were used for TCR beta sequencing. The Qiagen DNeasy Blood Extraction Kit was used to extract genomic DNA from the blood cell samples. The sequencing input was PBMCs. The sequence was collected from a man aged 25-45 years in good health and CMV-seronegative. The chain uses TRBV10-2 and TRBJ1-1, with no D gene named confidently. DNA sequence: TGCGCCAGCAGTGAATTTGGCATGAACACTGAAGCTTTCTTT. Translation gives CASSEFGMNTEAFF.